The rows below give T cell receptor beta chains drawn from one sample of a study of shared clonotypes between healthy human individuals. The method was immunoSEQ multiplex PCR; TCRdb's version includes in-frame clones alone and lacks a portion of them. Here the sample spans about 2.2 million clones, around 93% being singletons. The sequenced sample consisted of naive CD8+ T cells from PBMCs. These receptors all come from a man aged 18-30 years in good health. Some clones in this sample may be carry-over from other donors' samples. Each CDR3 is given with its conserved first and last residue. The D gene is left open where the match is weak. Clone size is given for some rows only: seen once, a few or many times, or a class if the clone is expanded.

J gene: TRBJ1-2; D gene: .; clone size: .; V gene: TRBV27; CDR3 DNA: TGTGCCAGCCTGAAATTTGGAGGAGGCTACACCTTC; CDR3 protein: CASLKFGGGYTF
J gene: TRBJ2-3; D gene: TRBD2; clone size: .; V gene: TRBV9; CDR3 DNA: TGTGCCAGCAGCGGTAGCGGGGCGACCACAGATACGCAGTATTTT; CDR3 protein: CASSGSGATTDTQYF
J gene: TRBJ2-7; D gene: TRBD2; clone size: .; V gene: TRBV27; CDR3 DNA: TGTGCCAGCAGTCCTTCAGCGGGAGGGAACCTCTACGAGCAGTACTTC; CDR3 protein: CASSPSAGGNLYEQYF
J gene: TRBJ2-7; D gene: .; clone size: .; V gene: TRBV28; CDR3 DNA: TGTGCCAGCAGCCGCGACAGGACGTACGAGCGGCAGTACTTC; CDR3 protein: CASSRDRTYERQYF
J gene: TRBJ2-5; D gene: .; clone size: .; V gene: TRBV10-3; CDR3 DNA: TGTGCCATCAGTGATCCGGGCAGGCAAGAGACCCAGTACTTC; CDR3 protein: CAISDPGRQETQYF
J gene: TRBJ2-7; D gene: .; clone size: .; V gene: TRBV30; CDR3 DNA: TGTGCCTGGAGTGAGGGGGGGTCCTACGAGCAGTACTTC; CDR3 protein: CAWSEGGSYEQYF
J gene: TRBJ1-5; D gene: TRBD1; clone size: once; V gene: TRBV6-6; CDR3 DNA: TGTGCCAGCAGTTACTGGCAGGGGGGTCAGCCCCAGCATTTT; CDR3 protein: CASSYWQGGQPQHF
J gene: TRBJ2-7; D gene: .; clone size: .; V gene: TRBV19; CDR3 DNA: TGTGCCAGTAGTATAGGTTTTGGCAGCTCCTACGAGCAGTACTTC; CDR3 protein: CASSIGFGSSYEQYF
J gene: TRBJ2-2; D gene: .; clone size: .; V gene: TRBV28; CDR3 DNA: TGTGCCAGCAGTCCCCCTGATACCGGGGAGCTGTTTTTT; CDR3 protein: CASSPPDTGELFF
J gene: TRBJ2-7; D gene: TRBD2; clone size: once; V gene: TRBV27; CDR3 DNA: TGTGCCAGCAGCGAACTAGCGGGAGGGAAAGACTACGAGCAGTACTTC; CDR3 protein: CASSELAGGKDYEQYF